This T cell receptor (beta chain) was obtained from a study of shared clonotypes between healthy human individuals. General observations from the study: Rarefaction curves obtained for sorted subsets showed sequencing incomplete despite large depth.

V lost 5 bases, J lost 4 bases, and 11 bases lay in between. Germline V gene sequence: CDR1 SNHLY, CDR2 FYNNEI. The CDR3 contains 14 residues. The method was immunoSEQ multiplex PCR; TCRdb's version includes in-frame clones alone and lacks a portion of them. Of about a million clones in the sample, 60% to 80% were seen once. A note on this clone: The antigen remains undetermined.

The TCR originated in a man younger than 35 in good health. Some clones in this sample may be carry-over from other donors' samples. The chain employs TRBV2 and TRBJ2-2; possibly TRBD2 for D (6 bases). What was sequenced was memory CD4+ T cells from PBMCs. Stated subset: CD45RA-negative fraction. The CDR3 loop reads CASSFGGITGELFF. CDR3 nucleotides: TGTGCCAGCAGTTTTGGGGGGATCACCGGGGAGCTGTTTTTT.